This TCR beta chain is drawn from a study of T cell repertoires and HLA-DP antigens (dated by TCRdb to between 2017 and 2018). For the wider study: An in vitro model of CD4+ T cell alloreactivity against allogeneic HLA-DP presented by transduced HeLa cells was used in the study. Compared with self, one alloantigen differed at one amino acid in the peptide-binding groove and the other differed at around eleven, modelling structurally similar versus dissimilar alloantigens. The three donors were two male and one female, with ages ranging from the 18-to-29 to the 60-to-69 age band. An average DNA input of about 200 ng was used for sorted CD137+CD4+ samples, compared with around 1.2 ug for pre-culture CD4+ samples. The research as a whole found: Average cumulative frequency of clones undetected before culture was less than 40% against one allele and about 51% against the other. Separate analysis of naive and memory CD4+ repertoires was not performed. Similar clonality (about 0.41) was observed for sorted CD137+ cells against both alloantigens, and this clonality was much higher than that observed in pre-culture samples (roughly 0.04). The study was limited by having just three donors, by relying on a non-physiological HeLa antigen-presenting system, and by using total CD4+ cells as responders.

This clone was found once. What this receptor recognizes is not known. Per-nucleotide qualities are absent, and no much larger clonotype sits a single base away. Untouched CD4+ T cells were isolated from Ficoll-separated PBMC through negative selection with magnetic beads, and an average purity of about 98% was reached. Untouched CD4+ T cells were isolated from Ficoll-separated PBMC with magnetic beads, reaching about 97.7% purity with negligible CD8+ contamination. Peripheral blood mononuclear cells came from the buffy coats of a few healthy blood donors. All three donors were CMV seronegative. Genomic DNA was extracted with the DNeasy Blood & Tissue Kit. For each subject, genomic DNA from sorted CD137+CD4+ cells and from pre-culture CD4+ baseline samples underwent TCRB sequencing. Compared with germline, V lacks 3 bases and J lacks 6 bases; bases without a gene match: 10. The CDR3, cysteine through phenylalanine, is 16 amino acids long. The kept DNA is CDR3 alone, 48 bases in frame from the first base. Sequences SGDLS (CDR1) and YYNGEE (CDR2) are obtained from the germline V gene.

TCRB CDR3 regions were amplified with the immunoSEQ multiplex PCR using forward primers for 54 TRBV segments and reverse primers for 13 TRBJ segments. For pre-culture CD4+ samples, sequencing was done at deep resolution with a target of 150,000 to 200,000 T cell genomes. Sequencing of amplicons was performed on an Illumina HiSeq System, and 87 bp reads covering the CDR3 were generated. Processing in the source paper ran as follows. Reads were corrected for PCR and sequencing errors, and CDR3 regions were defined by alignment to IMGT reference sequences. Synthetic template pools were used to estimate template counts and unique rearrangement counts. Clonality was computed by subtracting Pielou's evenness from 1. The Daley-Smith estimator was used to estimate richness. Morisita's index served as the measure of repertoire overlap. Clones present in cultured samples but not detected in the pre-culture repertoire of the same donor were defined as low-abundance clones. TCRdb took this table from immuneACCESS and kept in-frame rearrangements with V and J called. Such tables lack part of the clones; where checked against another copy, unresolved V genes explain under half of the gap, and the rest is unexplained. V and J calls and clone size are given by that table; D and trimming were obtained from the DNA. Recorded for this sample are some 110,000 clones; around 93% of them occurred a single time. About 0.27% of the sample comes from the top ten.

This receptor chain uses TRBV9 and TRBJ2-1, with 9 bases matching TRBD2. The sample consisted of CD4+ T cells from PBMCs. This clonotype was sampled from a woman between 18 and 29 years old in good health and CMV-seronegative. The nucleotide sequence is given as TGTGCCAGCAGCGCAGCGGTGGCTAGCGGGGTCAATGAGCAGTTCTTC. This sequence encodes CASSAAVASGVNEQFF.